This passage covers 18 T cell receptor beta chains from one sample sequenced in a study of a mutant IDH1 vaccine in newly diagnosed glioma. The antigens of these receptors remain unknown. Time point reported: week 11, during vaccination. One vaccine dose held 300 ug of mutant IDH1 20-mer peptide and came with topical imiquimod. Only in-frame clones appear in the TCRdb table, and some are missing; sequencing was by immunoSEQ multiplex PCR. This sample has about 36,000 clones, with over 70% found just once. Sequencing used peripheral blood mononuclear cells (PBMCs), obtained from a glioma patient whose treatment included an IDH1 peptide vaccine. The receptors derive from a young woman with glioma. Some clones in this sample may be carry-over from other donors' samples.

This chain joins TRBV19 and TRBJ1-3; TRBD1 is a possible D gene (6 bases). CDR1 LNHDA and CDR2 SQIVND come from the germline V gene (reference sequence). V was pared by 4 bases and J by 1 base, with 20 bases between. The CDR3 runs to 18 residues. CDR3 in DNA: TGTGCCAGTAGTAGTGTCCCCGGCAGGGGAGCATCTGGAAACACCATATATTTT. It codes for CASSSVPGRGASGNTIYF.

This clone showed up just a few times. At one of its ends the junction is not consistent with the germline gene, which may arise from a read error. The chain uses TRBV7-2 and TRBJ2-2; 11 nucleotides line up with TRBD1. Per the germline V gene, CDR1 is SGHTA and CDR2 is FQGNSA. The CDR3 runs 16 residues. CDR3 in amino acids: CASSKGQGAGPGGLFF. The CDR3 region has the DNA TGTGCCAGCAGCAAAGGACAGGGGGCGGGCCCCGGGGGGCTGTTTTTT.

The gene calls are TRBV7-2 and TRBJ2-7, with D unclear. The length of the CDR3 is 14 residues. V dropped 1 base and J dropped 6 bases, with 13 bases sitting between them. Per the germline V gene, CDR1 is SGHTA and CDR2 is FQGNSA. CDR3 in DNA: TGTGCCAGCAGCTTAGTGGTAGATGTGAGCGAGCAGTACTTC. Translated, it gives CASSLVVDVSEQYF.

V is TRBV6-6 and J is TRBJ2-3; D call uncertain. The CDR3 consists of 15 residues. Germline-derived CDR1 and CDR2 are MNHNY and SVGAGI (reference sequence). Between the trimmed V and J ends, which lost 0 bases and 2 bases, there was a span of 9 bases. CDR3 sequence (DNA): TGTGCCAGCAGTTACTCGTTTGCGATCACAGATACGCAGTATTTT. This encodes CASSYSFAITDTQYF.

V usage is TRBV5-1 and J usage is TRBJ1-3, with a possible D match to TRBD1 (5 bases). V lost 0 bases and J lost 0, with 7 bases in between. The CDR3 contains 15 residues. Germline V lookup: CDR1 SGHRS, CDR2 YFSETQ. CDR3 sequence (DNA): TGCGCCAGCAGCTTGGGGACACCCTCTGGAAACACCATATATTTT. Translating gives CASSLGTPSGNTIYF.

The gene calls are TRBV13 and TRBJ2-5; TRBD2 aligns across 13 bases. The CDR3 extends over 17 amino acids. CDR1 is PRHDT, CDR2 FYEKMQ, per germline (reference sequence). V lost 4 bases to trimming and J lost 5 bases; unmatched junction nucleotides: 10. The CDR3 protein is CASSYTGTSGIEETQYF. The CDR3 nucleotides read TGTGCCAGCAGCTACACCGGGACTAGCGGGATTGAGGAGACCCAGTACTTC.

This rearrangement joins TRBV9 to TRBJ2-1; no definite D call. Deletions cut 0 bases from V and 6 bases from J, with 19 bases between. The germline V gene has CDR1 SGDLS and CDR2 YYNGEE. This CDR3 has 17 amino acids. The DNA for the CDR3 is TGTGCCAGCAGCGTAGCGGACCATCGGCGCGCCGTCAATGAGCAGTTCTTC. Protein sequence: CASSVADHRRAVNEQFF.

The CDR3 reads CASSNSYEQYF. The CDR3 DNA sequence: TGTGCCAGCAGCAATTCCTACGAGCAGTACTTC. The chain carries TRBV5-6 and TRBJ2-7; D is uncertain. Germline V lookup: CDR1 SGHDT, CDR2 YYEEEE. The V end lost 4 bases, the J end lost 1 base, and 3 bases lay between the germline ends. CDR3 length: 11 residues.

This chain joins TRBV18 and TRBJ2-2; no clear D gene. V was pared by 2 bases and J by 8 bases, with 12 bases between. The CDR3 length is 14 residues. Germline CDR1 KGHSH, CDR2 LQKENI. DNA for the CDR3: TGTGCCAGCTCACCAGCAGGTCCGGAGGGGGAGCTGTTTTTT. This encodes CASSPAGPEGELFF.

The genes are TRBV29-1 and TRBJ1-4; no reliable D call. The V end lost 6 bases, the J end lost 6 bases, and 14 bases lay between the germline ends. This CDR3 spans 13 amino acids. CDR1 and CDR2 (germline): SQVTM, ANQGSEA. Written as DNA, the CDR3 is TGCAGCGTCCGTACTGACCGTGATGAAAAACTGTTTTTT. This codes for CSVRTDRDEKLFF.

V and J are TRBV20-1 and TRBJ1-1; D is undetermined. Germline values: CDR1 DFQATT, CDR2 SNEGSKA (reference sequence). V was pared by 4 bases and J by 1 base, with 4 bases between. This CDR3 has 11 residues. CDR3 sequence: CSAKKNTEAFF. In DNA, the CDR3 is TGCAGTGCTAAGAAGAACACTGAAGCTTTCTTT.

The chain uses TRBV7-6 and TRBJ1-2, with 10 bases lining up with TRBD1. From germline, CDR1 is SGHVS and CDR2 FNYEAQ. V shed 5 bases, J shed 5 bases, and the junction held 5 bases outside the gene matches. The CDR3 is 14 residues long. The DNA for the CDR3 is TGTGCCAGCAGCCCAGGACAGGGGGTTTATGGCTACACCTTC. This encodes CASSPGQGVYGYTF.

The V call is TRBV6-6, the J call TRBJ1-5; 11 bases align to TRBD1. Trimming at V came to 7 bases and at J to 3 bases, leaving 8 bases not matched to a gene. The CDR3 has 16 residues. Germline assignment: CDR1 MNHNY and CDR2 SVGAGI (reference sequence). CDR3 residues: CASINTGQGDNQPQHF. The CDR3 coding sequence is TGTGCCAGCATAAATACGGGACAGGGGGACAATCAGCCCCAGCATTTT.

The chain links TRBV27 to TRBJ2-1, with TRBD2 matching over 8 bases. The CDR3 totals 16 residues. Trimming at V came to 4 bases and at J to 4 bases, leaving 9 bases not matched to a gene. CDR1 and CDR2 from the germline V gene are MNHEY and SMNVEV (reference sequence). The CDR3 DNA sequence: TGTGCCAGCAGTTCCCTTCTGAGCGGGGGATACAATGAGCAGTTCTTC. It codes for CASSSLLSGGYNEQFF.

V gene TRBV10-2 combines with J gene TRBJ1-1; possibly TRBD1 for D (5 bases). Per the germline V gene, CDR1 is WSHSY and CDR2 is SAAADI. The CDR3 consists of 14 residues. V was pared by 4 bases and J by 4 bases, with 13 bases between. The DNA for the CDR3 is TGCGCCAGCAGTGTTCAGGGTAGAGGCACTGAAGCTTTCTTT. Translation gives CASSVQGRGTEAFF.

The chain is built from TRBV9 and TRBJ2-3; D gene unclear. Germline assignment: CDR1 SGDLS and CDR2 YYNGEE. The CDR3 is 13 amino acids. The germline V and J ends were trimmed by 4 bases and 0 bases, with 6 bases remaining between them. CDR3 loop: CASSLYSTDTQYF. The CDR3 region has the DNA TGTGCCAGCAGCCTCTATAGCACAGATACGCAGTATTTT.

The V and J genes are TRBV6-6 and TRBJ1-4; no clear D gene. CDR1 and CDR2 (germline): MNHNY, SVGAGI (reference sequence). CDR3 length: 14 amino acids. Trimming pared 6 bases from V and 4 bases from J, leaving 12 bases between. The DNA for the CDR3 is TGTGCCAGCAGGACTGGAGCCCGTAATGAAAAACTGTTTTTT. This gives the protein CASRTGARNEKLFF.

V is TRBV2 and J is TRBJ1-1; the D gene is possibly TRBD1 (5 bases). Germline CDR1 SNHLY, CDR2 FYNNEI. The V gene lost 8 bases and the J gene lost 3 bases, with 10 bases spanning the gap. CDR3 size: 12 residues. Written as DNA, the CDR3 is TGTGCCAGCGGGTGGGGGTACACTGAAGCTTTCTTT. Its protein is CASGWGYTEAFF.